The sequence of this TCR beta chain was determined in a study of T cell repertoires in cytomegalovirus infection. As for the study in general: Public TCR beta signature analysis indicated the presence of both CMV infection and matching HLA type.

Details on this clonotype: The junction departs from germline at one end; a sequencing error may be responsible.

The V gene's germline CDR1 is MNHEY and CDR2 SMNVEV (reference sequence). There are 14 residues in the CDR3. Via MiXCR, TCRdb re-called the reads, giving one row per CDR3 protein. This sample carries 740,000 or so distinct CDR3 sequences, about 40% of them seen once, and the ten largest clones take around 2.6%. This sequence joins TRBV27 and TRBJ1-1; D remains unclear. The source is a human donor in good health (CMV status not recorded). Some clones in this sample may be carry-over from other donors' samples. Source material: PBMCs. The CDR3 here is CVSSPRTGNTEAFF. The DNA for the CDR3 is TGTGTCAGCAGTCCGCGGACGGGGAACACTGAAGCTTTCTTT.